This T cell receptor (beta chain) was identified in a study of cytomegalovirus exposure and HLA in healthy donors. Concerning this clone itself: Its target is not known.

Per germline, CDR1 SEHNR and CDR2 FQNEAQ (reference sequence). The CDR3 covers 17 residues. Deletions cut 1 base from V and 9 bases from J, with 22 bases between. Notes on the study in general: A later analysis reported that several of the most significant clusters appeared to be linked to common viral pathogens, among them Epstein-Barr virus.

Both 60 Vbeta primers and 13 Jbeta primers went into the PCR. Profiling relied on immunoSEQ multiplex PCR, and the TCRdb table lists in-frame clones only, not all of them. In total, the table holds 150,000 to 200,000 clones. The V gene is TRBV7-9, the J gene TRBJ2-1; TRBD2 might be the D (6 bases). Sequenced material: PBMCs. This sequence was found in a man between 25 and 39 years old in good health and CMV-seronegative. This chain's CDR3 is CASSLEVGGFSASEQFF. The CDR3 region has the DNA TGTGCCAGCAGCTTAGAGGTGGGAGGATTCTCAGCGAGTGAGCAGTTCTTC.